This T cell receptor (beta chain) came from a study of blood T cell repertoires in COVID-19. Study information: Samples came from the United States, Italy and Spain, spanning acute and convalescent COVID-19.

Study processing details: By means of reference gene primer amplification, nucleated cell counts were estimated. Repertoires were generated with immunoSEQ multiplex PCR, while TCRdb's copy carries only in-frame clones and drops some. Clonal size and the V and J genes are those of that table, whereas D and trimming came from the DNA. Of 45,000 to 55,000 clones in the sample, over 80% were seen once. This receptor was obtained from a human donor in a cohort sampled during active COVID-19. The sample was peripheral blood.

CDR3 coding DNA: TGTGCCAGCAGCCACAGGAACACTGAAGCTTTCTTT. Its protein product is CASSHRNTEAFF. V and J are TRBV7-8 and TRBJ1-1; D gene ambiguous. There are 12 residues in the CDR3. Trimming pared 5 bases from V and 1 base from J, leaving 5 bases between. The germline gives CDR1 SGHVS, CDR2 FQNEAQ.